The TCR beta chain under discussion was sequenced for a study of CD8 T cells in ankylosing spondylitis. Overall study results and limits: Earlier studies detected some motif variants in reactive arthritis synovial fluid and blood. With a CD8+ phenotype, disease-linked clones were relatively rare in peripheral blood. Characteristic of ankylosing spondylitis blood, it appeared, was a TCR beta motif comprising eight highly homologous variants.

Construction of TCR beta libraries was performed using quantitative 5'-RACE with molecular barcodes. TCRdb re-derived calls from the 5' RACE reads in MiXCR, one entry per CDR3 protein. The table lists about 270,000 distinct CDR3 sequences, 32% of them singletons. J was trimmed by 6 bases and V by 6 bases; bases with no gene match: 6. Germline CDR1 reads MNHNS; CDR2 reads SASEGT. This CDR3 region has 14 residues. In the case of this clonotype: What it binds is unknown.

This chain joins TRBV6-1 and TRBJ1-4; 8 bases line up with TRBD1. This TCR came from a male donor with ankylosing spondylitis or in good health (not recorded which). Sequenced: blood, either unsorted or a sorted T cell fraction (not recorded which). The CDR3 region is CASSLDRADEKLFF. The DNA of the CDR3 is TGTGCCAGCAGCTTGGACAGGGCGGATGAAAAACTGTTTTTT.